Listed below are T cell receptor beta chains from one sample, sequenced in a study of T-cell memory formation after mild COVID-19. TCRdb reanalysed the 5' RACE reads using MiXCR and keeps one entry per CDR3 protein. The table lists tens of thousands of distinct CDR3 sequences, about a quarter of them singletons, with more than 40% in the top ten. Specimen: PBMCs or a T cell subset sorted from them (not recorded which). These receptors all come from a man younger than 35 who had mild COVID-19 (a few samples of this study predate the infection). Cell type and time point are not known. The conserved cysteine and the conserved F or W are not part of the CDR3 here.

j_gene | v_gene | CDR3aa
TRBJ2-3 | TRBV6-2/TRBV6-3 | ASSFGLAGPTDTQY
TRBJ2-1 | TRBV6-2/TRBV6-3 | ASSYPGEQF
TRBJ2-7 | TRBV12-3/TRBV12-4 | ASSYGDSSYEQY
TRBJ2-1 | TRBV6-6 | ASSLSGGLYNEQF
TRBJ2-7 | TRBV6-5 | ASSQGAYEQY
TRBJ2-1 | TRBV12-3/TRBV12-4 | ASRTPEGSGGNEQF
TRBJ2-5 | TRBV12-3/TRBV12-4 | ASSTGGEGETQY
TRBJ1-2 | TRBV29-1 | SVQNEGQGYGYT
TRBJ2-3 | TRBV10-3 | AIGSNVGLAGATPLDTQY
TRBJ2-5 | TRBV5-1 | ASSPDREETQY
TRBJ2-7 | TRBV27 | ASSHNYEQY
TRBJ2-1 | TRBV7-8 | ASSLSAVGLSNEQF
TRBJ2-5 | TRBV10-3 | AIMGQGHQETQY
TRBJ2-2 | TRBV4-3 | ASSQWVEGTGELF
TRBJ1-2 | TRBV24-1 | ATSDGGRQGYT
TRBJ2-3 | TRBV7-9 | ASTRRGYPDTQY
TRBJ2-5 | TRBV6-5 | ASSYSMGERGETQY
TRBJ1-6 | TRBV18 | ASWPGVGDSPLH
TRBJ1-1 | TRBV12-3/TRBV12-4 | ASSFGFPGS
TRBJ2-1 | TRBV6-5 | ASSISTINEQF
TRBJ2-5 | TRBV29-1 | SVEDLHRGDFWHQY
TRBJ1-1 | TRBV4-2 | ASSQAGWQAF
TRBJ1-4 | TRBV14 | APTWWGWSNEKLF
TRBJ1-2 | TRBV5-1 | ASAVTGPPYGYT
TRBJ2-1 | TRBV7-3 | ASSLRGTGIYNEQF